These T cell receptor beta chains were read from a single sample in a study of T cell changes during pregnancy in multiple sclerosis. Measured with immunoSEQ multiplex PCR; TCRdb has only the in-frame clones, and not every one. The sample contains some 31,000 clones, around nine tenths of which appear only once. Sequenced here: CD4+ T cells from peripheral blood mononuclear cells, sampled in the second trimester of pregnancy. The receptor source for this set is a female donor in good health, enrolled as a control in a pregnancy study. Each CDR3 is given with its conserved first and last residue. Fields, in order: V gene, D gene, clone size, J gene, CDR3 protein, CDR3 DNA. D genes are given only for firm matches. Size is stated for part of the rows, as once, few or many counts, or as a class when the clone is expanded.

TRBV5-8	TRBD2	-	TRBJ2-5	CASTRTSGVETQYF	TGTGCCAGCACCCGGACTAGCGGGGTGGAGACCCAGTACTTC
TRBV7-6	-	medium-sized	TRBJ2-7	CASSLVVETEQYF	TGTGCCAGCAGCTTAGTTGTAGAAACGGAGCAGTACTTC
TRBV25-1	-	-	TRBJ2-5	CASSMTVQETQYF	TGTGCCAGCTCAATGACAGTCCAAGAGACCCAGTACTTC
TRBV7-2	-	-	TRBJ2-3	CASSSSVGPGTDTQYF	TGTGCCAGCAGTTCGAGCGTTGGGCCGGGAACAGATACGCAGTATTTT
TRBV11-2	TRBD1	-	TRBJ1-6	CASSLEVGGGRAPLHF	TGTGCCAGCAGCTTAGAAGTAGGGGGCGGGAGGGCACCCCTCCACTTT
TRBV2	-	-	TRBJ2-5	CASRSLGAPAQETQYF	TGTGCCAGCAGATCCCTTGGGGCACCCGCCCAAGAGACCCAGTACTTC
TRBV9	-	-	TRBJ2-6	CASTAGQSSGANVLTF	TGTGCCAGCACCGCGGGACAGAGCTCTGGGGCCAACGTCCTGACTTTC
TRBV28	TRBD1	-	TRBJ1-2	CASSSGTGKYGYTF	TGTGCCAGCAGTTCCGGGACAGGGAAGTATGGCTACACCTTC
TRBV6-1	-	-	TRBJ2-7	CASSEAKIQGRYEQYF	TGTGCCAGCAGTGAAGCGAAGATCCAGGGGAGATACGAGCAGTACTTC
TRBV25-1	-	-	TRBJ1-4	CASSESGFSEKLFF	TGTGCCAGCAGTGAATCCGGGTTTTCAGAAAAACTGTTTTTT
TRBV2	TRBD1	-	TRBJ2-5	CASSETGWQTQYF	TGTGCCAGCAGTGAGACAGGGTGGCAGACCCAGTACTTC
TRBV10-3	-	-	TRBJ1-3	CAISDRDSGNTIYF	TGTGCCATCAGTGATCGAGATTCTGGAAACACCATATATTTT
TRBV30	-	-	TRBJ2-7	CAWSVETVSYEQYF	TGTGCCTGGAGTGTAGAAACAGTCTCCTACGAGCAGTACTTC
TRBV29-1	-	-	TRBJ1-2	CSAAQNNYGYTF	TGCAGCGCCGCACAGAATAACTATGGCTACACCTTC
TRBV7-9	-	-	TRBJ2-6	CASSPPSSGANVLTF	TGTGCCAGCAGCCCCCCGAGCTCTGGGGCCAACGTCCTGACTTTC
TRBV2	TRBD1	-	TRBJ1-2	CAGQGASTGVGYTF	TGTGCCGGTCAAGGGGCCTCGACAGGGGTGGGCTACACCTTC
TRBV19	-	-	TRBJ1-1	CASSISGIGLSTEAFF	TGTGCCAGTAGTATTTCGGGGATAGGGCTATCCACTGAAGCTTTCTTT
TRBV19	-	-	TRBJ2-5	CASRQQETQYF	TGTGCCAGTAGACAACAAGAGACCCAGTACTTC
TRBV11-3	-	once	TRBJ2-7	CASSPRDNAAYEQYF	TGTGCCAGCAGCCCCCGGGACAACGCTGCCTACGAGCAGTACTTC
TRBV19	TRBD1	-	TRBJ1-5	CASSRTGVRQPQHF	TGTGCCAGTAGCCGGACAGGGGTGAGACAGCCCCAGCATTTT
TRBV7-9	TRBD1	-	TRBJ1-6	CASSPTGGNNSPLHF	TGTGCCAGCAGCCCTACAGGGGGGAATAATTCACCCCTCCACTTT
TRBV28	TRBD1	-	TRBJ1-2	CASSLIAGQVYGYTF	TGTGCCAGCAGTTTGATCGCTGGACAGGTCTATGGCTACACCTTC
TRBV5-1	-	-	TRBJ1-1	CASGGQPNTEAFF	TGCGCCAGCGGCGGACAGCCGAACACTGAAGCTTTCTTT
TRBV11-3	TRBD1	-	TRBJ2-7	CASSYRGDEQYF	TGTGCCAGCAGCTACAGGGGCGACGAGCAGTACTTC
TRBV5-1	TRBD1	once	TRBJ2-3	CASSLGQDTDTQYF	TGCGCCAGCAGCCTAGGACAGGACACAGATACGCAGTATTTT
TRBV30	-	-	TRBJ2-1	CAWTSRASVSNNEQFF	TGTGCCTGGACCTCGAGGGCTAGCGTTTCCAACAATGAGCAGTTCTTC
TRBV30	-	-	TRBJ1-2	CAWSVLTAAYGYTF	TGTGCCTGGAGTGTACTGACAGCTGCATATGGCTACACCTTC
TRBV7-2	TRBD1	-	TRBJ2-7	CASSPDRGSRQYF	TGTGCCAGCAGCCCGGACAGGGGGTCTAGGCAGTACTTC
TRBV9	TRBD1	-	TRBJ2-7	CASSASIGTGGSYEQYF	TGTGCCAGCAGCGCGTCAATCGGGACAGGGGGCTCCTACGAGCAGTACTTC
TRBV19	-	once	TRBJ2-6	CASSKVSSSSGANVLTF	TGTGCCAGTAGCAAAGTTAGCTCCAGCTCTGGGGCCAACGTCCTGACTTTC
TRBV11-2	TRBD2	-	TRBJ2-1	CASSQPGIGTSGTNEQFF	TGTGCCAGCAGCCAGCCTGGGATCGGGACTAGCGGGACAAATGAGCAGTTCTTC
TRBV9	-	-	TRBJ1-5	CASSVGDLLNQPQHF	TGTGCCAGCAGCGTAGGGGACTTGCTCAATCAGCCCCAGCATTTT
TRBV6-6	TRBD1	once	TRBJ1-2	CASSPTGKSYGYTF	TGTGCCAGCAGCCCGACAGGGAAGTCCTATGGCTACACCTTC
TRBV15	TRBD1	-	TRBJ1-6	CATSRDRVSGSPLHF	TGTGCCACCAGCAGGGACAGGGTATCAGGTTCACCCCTCCACTTT
TRBV18	TRBD1	-	TRBJ2-7	CASSERTGSYEQYF	TGTGCCAGCTCAGAACGGACAGGGTCCTACGAGCAGTACTTC
TRBV13	TRBD2	-	TRBJ2-3	CASSWGGGTTDTQYF	TGTGCCAGCAGCTGGGGCGGGGGAACCACAGATACGCAGTATTTT
TRBV29-1	-	-	TRBJ2-7	CSGQQGHEQYF	TGCAGCGGTCAACAGGGTCACGAGCAGTACTTC
TRBV18	-	-	TRBJ1-2	CASSPTGQTRGGYTF	TGTGCCAGCTCACCAACCGGACAGACTCGGGGTGGCTACACCTTC
TRBV19	-	-	TRBJ2-5	CASSKQGQETQYF	TGTGCCAGTAGTAAACAGGGCCAAGAGACCCAGTACTTC
TRBV2	TRBD1	-	TRBJ2-7	CASSKDRGPTYEQYF	TGTGCCAGCAGCAAGGACAGGGGGCCCACCTACGAGCAGTACTTC
TRBV29-1	-	-	TRBJ2-5	CSVEEGGPQYF	TGCAGCGTTGAAGAGGGGGGGCCCCAGTACTTC
TRBV5-4	-	-	TRBJ1-2	CASSYLGGRYGYTF	TGTGCCAGCAGCTACCTTGGGGGCCGGTATGGCTACACCTTC
TRBV5-4	TRBD1	once	TRBJ2-7	CASSFGTGGYEQYF	TGTGCCAGCAGCTTCGGGACAGGGGGCTACGAGCAGTACTTC
TRBV30	-	once	TRBJ2-6	CAWNSGRVFPKPLFGANVLTF	TGTGCCTGGAATAGTGGCAGGGTCTTTCCTAAGCCTTTGTTTGGGGCCAACGTCCTGACTTTC
TRBV18	-	-	TRBJ2-5	CASSPRETQYF	TGTGCCAGCTCACCCCGAGAGACCCAGTACTTC
TRBV5-1	TRBD2	-	TRBJ2-1	CASSLGLAGAYEQFF	TGCGCCAGCAGCTTGGGTTTAGCGGGAGCCTATGAGCAGTTCTTC
TRBV7-2	-	-	TRBJ1-2	CASSLVVTPLGYTF	TGTGCCAGCAGCTTAGTTGTGACACCTTTAGGCTACACCTTC
TRBV6-5	TRBD1	-	TRBJ2-1	CASSYEGQGNEQFF	TGTGCCAGCAGTTACGAAGGACAGGGAAATGAGCAGTTCTTC
TRBV6-5	-	few	TRBJ1-2	CASSYTTGYGYTF	TGTGCCAGCAGTTATACGACGGGCTATGGCTACACCTTC
TRBV18	-	-	TRBJ2-7	CASSPGSSYEQYF	TGTGCCAGCTCACCGGGCAGCTCCTACGAGCAGTACTTC
TRBV19	TRBD1	-	TRBJ1-1	CASSRIGTGENTEAFF	TGTGCCAGTAGTCGTATCGGGACAGGGGAAAACACTGAAGCTTTCTTT
TRBV6-4	TRBD2	-	TRBJ2-1	CASSDSRLAGEYNEQFF	TGTGCCAGCAGTGACTCGAGACTAGCGGGAGAGTACAATGAGCAGTTCTTC
TRBV30	-	-	TRBJ1-1	CAWSADMNTEAFF	TGTGCCTGGAGTGCAGACATGAACACTGAAGCTTTCTTT
TRBV6-5	-	-	TRBJ2-2	CASSYGGGSLVELFF	TGTGCCAGCAGTTACGGGGGAGGCAGCCTTGTGGAGCTGTTTTTT
TRBV10-3	TRBD1	-	TRBJ1-2	CAIRPPTGPYGYTF	TGTGCCATCAGGCCCCCGACAGGGCCCTATGGCTACACCTTC
TRBV19	TRBD1	-	TRBJ1-1	CASSANRGLWTEAFF	TGTGCCAGTAGTGCGAACAGGGGGCTCTGGACTGAAGCTTTCTTT
TRBV4-3	TRBD1	-	TRBJ2-3	CASSRDRVSTDTQYF	TGCGCCAGCAGCCGGGACAGGGTTAGCACAGATACGCAGTATTTT
TRBV10-3	-	-	TRBJ2-7	CAISEEGFGWGEQYF	TGTGCCATCAGTGAGGAGGGATTCGGGTGGGGCGAGCAGTACTTC
TRBV18	-	-	TRBJ2-1	CASSPLATADEQFF	TGTGCCAGCTCACCACTAGCAACGGCGGATGAGCAGTTCTTC